This T cell receptor beta chain derives from a study of cytotoxic CD8 clonotypes in ibrutinib-treated CLL. TCRdb's table, derived via immunoSEQ multiplex PCR, lists solely in-frame clones and lacks some. The repertoire includes around 70,000 clones, 90% of them detected once, and roughly 3% sits in the top ten. The CDR3 has 16 amino acids. The V and J ends lost 0 bases and 3 bases respectively, with 15 bases between them. Germline loops: CDR1 GTSNPN, CDR2 SVGIG (reference sequence). Notes on the study in general: Under therapy, public clonotypes either contracted or stayed stable, and they were uncommon.

A remark on this clone: Antigen specificity is unknown.

The chain couples TRBV30 to TRBJ2-1; maybe TRBD2 (6 bases). The clonotype originates from a human donor with chronic lymphocytic leukemia. This specimen consisted of PBMCs, obtained after 12 months of ibrutinib treatment. The CDR3 DNA sequence: TGTGCCTGGAGTGTAAGAGGGATTAGCGGCTACAATGAGCAGTTCTTC. Amino acid sequence: CAWSVRGISGYNEQFF.